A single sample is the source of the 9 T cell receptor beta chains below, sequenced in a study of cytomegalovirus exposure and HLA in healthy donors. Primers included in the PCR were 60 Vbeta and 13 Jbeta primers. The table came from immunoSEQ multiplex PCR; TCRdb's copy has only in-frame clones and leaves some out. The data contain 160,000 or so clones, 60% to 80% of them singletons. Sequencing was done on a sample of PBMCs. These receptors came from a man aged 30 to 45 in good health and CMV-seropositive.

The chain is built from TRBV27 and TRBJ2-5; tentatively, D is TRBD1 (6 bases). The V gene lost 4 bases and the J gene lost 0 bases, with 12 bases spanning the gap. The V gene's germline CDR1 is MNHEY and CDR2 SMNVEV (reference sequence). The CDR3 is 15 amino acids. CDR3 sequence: CASSSGTTNQETQYF. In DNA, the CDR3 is TGTGCCAGCAGTTCCGGGACAACTAACCAAGAGACCCAGTACTTC.

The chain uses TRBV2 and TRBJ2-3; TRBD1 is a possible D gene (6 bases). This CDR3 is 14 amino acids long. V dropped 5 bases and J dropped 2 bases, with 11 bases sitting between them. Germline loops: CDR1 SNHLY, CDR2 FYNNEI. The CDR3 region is CASSQGLATDTQYF. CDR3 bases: TGTGCCAGCAGTCAGGGGTTAGCCACAGATACGCAGTATTTT.

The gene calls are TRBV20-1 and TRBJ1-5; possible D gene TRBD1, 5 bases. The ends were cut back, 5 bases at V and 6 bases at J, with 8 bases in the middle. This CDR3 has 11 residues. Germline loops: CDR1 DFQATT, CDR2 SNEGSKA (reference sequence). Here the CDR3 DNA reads TGCAGTGCTGGGGGGTTTCAGCCCCAGCATTTT. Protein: CSAGGFQPQHF.

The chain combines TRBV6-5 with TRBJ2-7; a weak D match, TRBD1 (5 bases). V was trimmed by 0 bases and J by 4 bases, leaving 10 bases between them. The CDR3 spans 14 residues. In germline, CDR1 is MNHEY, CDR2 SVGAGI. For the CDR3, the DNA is TGTGCCAGCAGTTACTCGGACAACCAGTACGAGCAGTACTTC. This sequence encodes CASSYSDNQYEQYF.

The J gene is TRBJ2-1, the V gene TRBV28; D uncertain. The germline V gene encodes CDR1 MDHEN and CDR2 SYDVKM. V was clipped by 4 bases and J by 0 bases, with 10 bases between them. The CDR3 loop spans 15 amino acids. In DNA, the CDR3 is TGTGCCAGCAGTTCCAGAAGGAGCTCCTACAATGAGCAGTTCTTC. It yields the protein CASSSRRSSYNEQFF.

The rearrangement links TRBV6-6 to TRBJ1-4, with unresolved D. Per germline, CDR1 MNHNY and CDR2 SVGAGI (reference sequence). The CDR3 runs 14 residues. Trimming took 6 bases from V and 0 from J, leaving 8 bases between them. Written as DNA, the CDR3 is TGTGCCAGCAGGGAGGGAACAACTAATGAAAAACTGTTTTTT. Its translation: CASREGTTNEKLFF.

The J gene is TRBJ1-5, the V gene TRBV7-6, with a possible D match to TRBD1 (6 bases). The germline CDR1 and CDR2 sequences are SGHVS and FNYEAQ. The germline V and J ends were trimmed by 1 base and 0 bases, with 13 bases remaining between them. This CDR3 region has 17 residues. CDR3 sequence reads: CASSLGTPGDSNQPQHF. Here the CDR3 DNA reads TGTGCCAGCAGCTTAGGGACCCCAGGGGATAGCAATCAGCCCCAGCATTTT.

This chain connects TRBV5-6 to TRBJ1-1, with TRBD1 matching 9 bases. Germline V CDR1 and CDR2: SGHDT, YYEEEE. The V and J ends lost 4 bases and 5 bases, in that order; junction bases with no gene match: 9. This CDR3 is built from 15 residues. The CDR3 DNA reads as TGTGCCAGCAGCAAGGGACAGGGACGAGGGACTGAAGCTTTCTTT. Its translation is CASSKGQGRGTEAFF.

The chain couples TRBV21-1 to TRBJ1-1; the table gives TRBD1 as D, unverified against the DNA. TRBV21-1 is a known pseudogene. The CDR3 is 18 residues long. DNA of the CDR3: TGTGCCAGCAGCAAAACGCCGGACAGGGAAGATTCGCACACTGAAGCTTTCTTT. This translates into CASSKTPDREDSHTEAFF.